Each of the 8 T cell receptor beta chains below was sequenced from the same sample in a study of immune heterogeneity within non-small cell lung tumors. Template input was genomic DNA from bulk tumor (approximately 640 ng per sample). Multiple widely separated biopsies were taken from each primary tumor at surgery. Patients had untreated, newly diagnosed non-small cell lung cancer and underwent curative surgery. Multiplex PCR with 32 V and 13 J primers amplified TCR beta CDR3. Via MiXCR, TCRdb re-called the multiplex PCR reads, giving one row per CDR3 protein. This repertoire shows 20,000 to 25,000 distinct CDR3 sequences, 25% to 30% found once; its top ten account for 3.5% to 4.5%. The sequenced sample consisted of lung tumor tissue. The receptors were gathered from a man aged 40-55 years with non-small cell lung cancer.

Concerning this clonotype: A much larger clonotype is one base distant, so this may be a read error. J is TRBJ2-7 and V is TRBV20-1; the D call may be TRBD1 or TRBD2 (5 bases each). Germline V gene data show CDR1 as DFQATT and CDR2 as SNEGSKA (reference sequence). The CDR3 is 14 residues long. The CDR3 is CSARGGVMSCEQYF. CDR3 nucleotides: TGCAGTGCTAGAGGAGGGGTTATGTCCTGCGAGCAGTACTTC.

By proportion, this clonotype is medium-sized. The rearrangement links TRBV6-1 to TRBJ2-7; TRBD2 agrees at 10 bases. CDR3 length: 20 amino acids. Germline lookup yields CDR1 MNHNS and CDR2 SASEGT. The ends lost 6 bases at V and 1 base at J; junction bases unmatched: 21. The CDR3 DNA reads TGTGCCAGCAGAAGGGGCGCCGGCGATAAGCGGGAGGGGGGGTCCTACGAGCAGTACTTC. It yields the protein CASRRGAGDKREGGSYEQYF.

On this clonotype itself: A read error may explain this, as a much larger clone is one base away. This chain uses TRBV7-2 with TRBJ2-5, with 13 bases that match TRBD2. Trimming at V came to 0 bases and at J to 1 base, leaving 5 bases not matched to a gene. This CDR3 is 18 amino acids long. Germline V gene sequence: CDR1 SGHTA, CDR2 FQGNSA. The DNA for the CDR3 is TGTGCCAGCAGCTTAGCCCGGACTAGCGGGAGACTCCAAGAGACCCAGTACTTC. This codes for CASSLARTSGRLQETQYF.

This clonotype was detected only once. A clone one base away is much larger, so this may be a read error. The chain recombines TRBV5-1 with TRBJ2-2; D is unresolved. Germline V CDR1 and CDR2: SGHRS, YFSETQ. The CDR3 consists of 14 residues. CDR3 sequence (DNA): TGCGCCAGAAGCTTGTACGAGCAACCCGGGGAGCTGTTTTTT. Residues: CARSLYEQPGELFF.

This chain uses TRBV2 with TRBJ2-3; 9 bases align to TRBD2. Germline loops: CDR1 SNHLY, CDR2 FYNNEI. The CDR3 length is 15 residues. V was clipped by 4 bases and J by 4 bases; unmatched bases: 6. Here the CDR3 DNA reads TGTGCCAGCAGTGTGCTAGCGGGAAGGTCAGATACGCAGTATTTT. It translates to CASSVLAGRSDTQYF.

The chain carries TRBV6-4 and TRBJ1-5; D not resolved. The CDR3 has 13 residues. Germline V gene data show CDR1 as MRHNA and CDR2 as SNTAGT. V dropped 2 bases and J dropped 7 bases, with 9 bases sitting between them. The CDR3 nucleotides are TGTGCCAGCAGTGACAGGGAAACCCAGCCCCAGCATTTT. Protein product: CASSDRETQPQHF.

For this clonotype: It may be a read error: a sequence one base away is much more abundant. The chain is built from TRBV6-1 and TRBJ1-5, with 7 bases aligning to TRBD1. CDR3 length: 15 residues. J was trimmed by 11 bases and V by 7 bases; bases with no gene match: 17. CDR1 and CDR2 (germline): MNHNS, SASEGT. CDR3 sequence reads: CASTNRDREDQSQHF. The CDR3 DNA reads as TGTGCCAGCACCAACCGAGACAGGGAAGACCAGTCCCAGCATTTT.

The rearrangement uses TRBV20-1 and TRBJ2-3, with TRBD1 matching 8 bases. Germline CDR1 reads DFQATT; CDR2 reads SNEGSKA (reference sequence). The CDR3 is 16 amino acids. V shed 0 bases and J 1 base; nucleotides not matched to a gene: 6. In nucleotides, the CDR3 is TGCAGTGCTAGAGATAGGTCCAGGGGGCGCACAGATACGCAGTATTTT. Translated: CSARDRSRGRTDTQYF.